This T cell receptor (beta chain) was sequenced during a study of OX40 agonist ivuxolimab in advanced cancers. The assay was immunoSEQ multiplex PCR, and TCRdb's table has in-frame clones only and misses some. The sample lists tens of thousands of clones; 70% to 90% were seen once. CDR1 is LNHNV, CDR2 YYDKDF, per germline (reference sequence). V shed 3 bases and J 8 bases; nucleotides not matched to a gene: 5. This CDR3 region has 14 residues. In its sample, this clone was seen once. The starting material was CD4+ or CD8+ T cells sorted from blood, obtained in a trial of the OX40 agonist ivuxolimab. The rearrangement links TRBV15 to TRBJ1-4; 8 nucleotides line up with TRBD1. This TCR came from an adult with an advanced solid tumor such as melanoma, head and neck, liver or kidney cancer. CDR3 loop: CATSRDRVNEKLFF. In nucleotides, the CDR3 is TGTGCCACCAGCAGGGACAGGGTAAACGAAAAACTGTTTTTT.